The 8 T cell receptor beta chains reported below all come from one sample, sequenced in a study of CD8 T cells in Susac syndrome. When the RNA was reverse transcribed, random hexamers were used with an input of roughly 0.45 to 1 ug. From the immunoSEQ multiplex PCR reads, TCRdb called clonotypes with MiXCR, one entry per CDR3 protein. The sample consists of about 110,000 distinct CDR3 sequences, 94% of them appearing once. Sequencing used CD8+ T cells from PBMCs. The source is a human donor with Susac syndrome.

Here the CDR3 DNA reads TGTGCCAGCAGTTTACTAAGGGTTGGCACAGATACGCAGTATTTT. Residues: CASSLLRVGTDTQYF. The chain couples TRBV12-3 or TRBV12-4 to TRBJ2-3; D remains unclear. The V end lost 2 bases, the J end lost 1 base, and 10 bases lay between the germline ends. CDR3 length: 15 amino acids.

The chain joins TRBV6-2 or TRBV6-3 to TRBJ2-7; D not certain. In germline, CDR1 is MNHEY, CDR2 SVGEGT. This CDR3 region has 11 residues. Trimming left V 2 bases short and J 6 bases short, with 5 bases between. The CDR3 DNA reads TGTGCCAGCAGTTACCCCCTCGAGCAGTACTTC. This sequence encodes CASSYPLEQYF.

This sequence joins TRBV5-1 and TRBJ2-5, with D hard to call. CDR3 length: 14 amino acids. Deletions cut 0 bases from V and 4 bases from J, with 10 bases between. Germline CDR1 and CDR2: SGHRS and YFSETQ. The DNA for the CDR3 is TGCGCCAGCAGCTTGGGTTCGAGGACAGAGACCCAGTACTTC. It specifies CASSLGSRTETQYF.

The chain carries TRBV5-1 and TRBJ2-7; TRBD1 might be the D (5 bases). Germline CDR1 and CDR2: SGHRS and YFSETQ. V was clipped by 2 bases and J by 5 bases, with 11 bases between them. The CDR3 length is 13 residues. The DNA of the CDR3 is TGCGCCAGCAGCTTAGGGGTGTTGAACGAGCAGTACTTC. Translation gives CASSLGVLNEQYF.

The chain is built from TRBV2 and TRBJ2-7; 8 bases align to TRBD1. J was trimmed by 0 bases and V by 3 bases; bases with no gene match: 10. The CDR3 has 17 amino acids. Germline-derived CDR1 and CDR2 are SNHLY and FYNNEI. The CDR3 region is CASSDFPGTGRSYEQYF. The CDR3 bases are TGTGCCAGCAGTGATTTTCCCGGGACAGGACGCTCCTACGAGCAGTACTTC.

The chain has TRBV12-3 or TRBV12-4 and TRBJ2-5, with D possibly being TRBD2 (6 bases). V was pared by 1 base and J by 7 bases, with 13 bases between. This CDR3 has 14 residues. The CDR3 loop is CASSLEERAGTQYF. Written as DNA, the CDR3 is TGTGCCAGCAGTTTAGAAGAGCGGGCGGGGACCCAGTACTTC.

V is TRBV11-2 and J is TRBJ2-4, with unresolved D. Trimming cost V 2 bases and J 6 bases, with 8 bases left between them. Germline lookup yields CDR1 SGHAT and CDR2 FQNNGV. The CDR3 sequence is 13 residues long. The CDR3 DNA reads as TGTGCCAGCAGCTTAATCCCGCCAAACATTCAGTACTTC. Amino acid sequence: CASSLIPPNIQYF.

The chain has TRBV20-1 and TRBJ1-5, with D maybe TRBD1 (5 bases). Germline V gene sequence: CDR1 DFQATT, CDR2 SNEGSKA (reference sequence). There are 12 residues in the CDR3. CDR3 residues: CRGDYSQEPQHF. The CDR3 DNA sequence: TGCAGAGGGGACTATTCACAGGAGCCCCAGCATTTT.